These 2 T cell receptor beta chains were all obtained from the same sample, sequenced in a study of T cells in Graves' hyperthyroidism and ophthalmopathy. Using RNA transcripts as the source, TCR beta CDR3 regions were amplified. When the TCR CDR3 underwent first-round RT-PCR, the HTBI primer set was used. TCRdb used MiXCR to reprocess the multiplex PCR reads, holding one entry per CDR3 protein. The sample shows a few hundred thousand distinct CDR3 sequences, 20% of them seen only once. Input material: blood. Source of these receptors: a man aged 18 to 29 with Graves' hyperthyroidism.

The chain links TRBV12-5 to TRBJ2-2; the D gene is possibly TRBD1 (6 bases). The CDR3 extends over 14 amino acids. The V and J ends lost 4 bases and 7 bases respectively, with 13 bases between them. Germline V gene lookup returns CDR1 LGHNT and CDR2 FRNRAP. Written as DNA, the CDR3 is TGTGCTAGTGGTTCAGGGGTCCCCTTCGGGGAGCTGTTTTTT. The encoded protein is CASGSGVPFGELFF.

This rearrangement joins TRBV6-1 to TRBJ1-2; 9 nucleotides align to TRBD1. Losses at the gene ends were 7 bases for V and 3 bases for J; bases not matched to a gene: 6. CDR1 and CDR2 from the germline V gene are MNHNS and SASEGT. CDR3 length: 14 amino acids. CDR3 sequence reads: CASTRDREYYGYTF. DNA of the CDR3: TGTGCCAGCACTCGGGACAGGGAGTACTATGGCTACACCTTC.